The 10 T cell receptor beta chains listed next were all sequenced from one sample in a study of T cell repertoires in cytomegalovirus infection. Using its own MiXCR run on the reads, TCRdb lists one record per CDR3 protein. This table has 250,000 or so distinct CDR3 sequences, about 18% appearing once. The specimen sequenced was CD8+ T cells from PBMCs. These receptors were collected from a human donor in good health (CMV status not recorded). Some clones in this sample may be carry-over from other donors' samples.

This clonotype was detected many times. V usage is TRBV6-1 and J usage is TRBJ1-1; possible D gene TRBD1, 5 bases. V was trimmed by 4 bases and J by 0 bases, leaving 15 bases between them. The CDR3 spans 16 residues. CDR1 is MNHNS and CDR2 is SASEGT in the germline V gene. In DNA form, the CDR3 reads TGTGCCAGCAGTGTGTCAGGGATCCTCTTGAACACTGAAGCTTTCTTT. This gives the protein CASSVSGILLNTEAFF.

This clonotype was seen more than once but under ten times. The chain couples TRBV28 to TRBJ2-5; 7 bases fit TRBD1. The CDR3 is 15 amino acids. Germline V gene lookup returns CDR1 MDHEN and CDR2 SYDVKM. The junction had 6 bases not matched to a gene; V was cut back by 5 bases and J by 0 bases. CDR3 amino acids: CASSPGTENQETQYF. The CDR3 DNA reads as TGTGCCAGCAGTCCCGGGACAGAAAACCAAGAGACCCAGTACTTC.

This clonotype was detected many times. The V call is TRBV7-3, the J call TRBJ2-5; TRBD2 matches at 9 bases. The J segment lost 2 bases and the V segment lost 4 bases, leaving 5 bases of the junction unmatched. The CDR3 is 15 amino acids. Germline V gene lookup returns CDR1 SGHTA and CDR2 FQGTGA. The CDR3 here is CASSSGGGAQETQYF. DNA of the CDR3: TGTGCCAGCAGCTCCGGCGGGGGGGCACAAGAGACCCAGTACTTC.

V is TRBV6-1 and J is TRBJ2-5; 8 bases agree with TRBD1. The CDR3 totals 15 residues. Trimming took 5 bases from V and 5 from J; bases not matched to a gene: 10. The germline CDR1 and CDR2 sequences are MNHNS and SASEGT. In DNA form, the CDR3 reads TGTGCCAGCAGTTTCAGCACAGGGGGTGGTGAGACCCAGTACTTC. Translated: CASSFSTGGGETQYF.

This clonotype was counted ten times or more. The chain is built from TRBV6-6 and TRBJ1-2; D unclear. The ends were cut back, 2 bases at V and 0 bases at J, with 16 bases in the middle. The CDR3 has 17 residues. The germline V gene encodes CDR1 MNHNY and CDR2 SVGAGI (reference sequence). The CDR3: CASSYVGTTTPNYGYTF. The CDR3 bases are TGTGCCAGCAGTTACGTCGGCACCACTACTCCTAACTATGGCTACACCTTC.

This clonotype has just a few counts. The V and J genes are TRBV12-3 or TRBV12-4 and TRBJ2-1; TRBD2 agrees at 12 bases. V was pared by 6 bases and J by 6 bases, with 6 bases of the junction left unmatched. The CDR3 runs 15 residues. The CDR3 nucleotides read TGTGCCAGCAGGCCGACTAGCGGGGGCTCCAATGAGCAGTTCTTC. It is translated as CASRPTSGGSNEQFF.

This clonotype was recorded many times. The chain has TRBV4-1 and TRBJ2-1; D gene unclear. CDR3 size: 16 residues. V was trimmed by 4 bases and J by 0 bases, leaving 13 bases between them. Germline values: CDR1 MGHRA, CDR2 YSYEKL. The CDR3 region has the DNA TGCGCCAGCAGCCCATGGTGGCGGAGCTCCTACAATGAGCAGTTCTTC. Protein: CASSPWWRSSYNEQFF.

A note on this clonotype: Relative to the germline gene, one junction end is altered; a read error may explain this. This sequence joins TRBV5-4 and TRBJ2-3; weak D call: TRBD1 (6 bases). CDR1 SGHNT and CDR2 YYREEE come from the germline V gene (reference sequence). The CDR3 has 14 residues. CDR3 residues: CASGLRQGIDTQYF. The CDR3 DNA is TGTGCCAGCGGCTTGCGTCAGGGGATAGATACGCAGTATTTT.

The chain is built from TRBV5-4 and TRBJ1-1, with 9 bases lining up with TRBD1. Germline trimming cut 4 bases from V and 2 bases from J; bases unmatched to any gene: 3. The CDR3 is made up of 14 amino acids. Germline lookup yields CDR1 SGHNT and CDR2 YYREEE (reference sequence). CDR3: CASSRTGDNTEAFF. The CDR3 coding sequence is TGTGCCAGCAGCCGGACAGGGGACAACACTGAAGCTTTCTTT.

This clonotype was recorded many times. J is TRBJ1-1 and V is TRBV7-2, with 7 bases matching TRBD1. Germline CDR1 is SGHTA and CDR2 is FQGNSA. The CDR3 contains 14 residues. V was clipped by 1 base and J by 7 bases; unmatched bases: 6. CDR3 nucleotides: TGTGCCAGCAGCTTAGGTAGCGGACAGGTTGAAGCTTTCTTT. The encoded protein is CASSLGSGQVEAFF.